This T cell receptor beta chain was documented in a study of cytomegalovirus exposure and HLA in healthy donors. Comments on this clone: Its antigen remains unidentified.

The ends lost 4 bases at V and 6 bases at J; junction bases unmatched: 9. Germline values: CDR1 SGHNT, CDR2 YYREEE (reference sequence). CDR3 length equals 15 residues. Study-wide results and limits: Cytomegalovirus-associated TCR beta chains were listed, numbering around 150.

Donors were drawn from the approximately 120-subject validation cohort, separate from the roughly 700-subject first cohort. The method was immunoSEQ multiplex PCR; TCRdb's version includes in-frame clones alone and lacks a portion of them. Of 98,000 or so clones in the sample, approximately 96% were seen once. The chain joins TRBV5-4 to TRBJ2-3, with 9 bases identical to TRBD1. The sequence was obtained from a woman aged 18-29 years in good health and CMV-seronegative. The sequencing sample was made of PBMCs. CDR3 DNA sequence: TGTGCCAGCAGCACCCCGGGACAGGGCCGGGATACGCAGTATTTT. The encoded protein is CASSTPGQGRDTQYF.